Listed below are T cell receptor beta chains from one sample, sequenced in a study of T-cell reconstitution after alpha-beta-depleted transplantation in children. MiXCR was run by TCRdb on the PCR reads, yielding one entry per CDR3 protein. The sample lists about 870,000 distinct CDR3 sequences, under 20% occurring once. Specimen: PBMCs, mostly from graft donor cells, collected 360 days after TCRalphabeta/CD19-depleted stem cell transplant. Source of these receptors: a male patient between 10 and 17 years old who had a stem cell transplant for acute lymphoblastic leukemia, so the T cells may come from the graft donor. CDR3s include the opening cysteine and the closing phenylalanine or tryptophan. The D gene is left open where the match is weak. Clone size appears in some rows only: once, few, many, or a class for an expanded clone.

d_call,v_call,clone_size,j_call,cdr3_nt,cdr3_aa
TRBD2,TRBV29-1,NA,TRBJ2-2,TGCAGCGTCTCTACGGCGGGAGGGCCCACCGGGGAGCTGTTTTTT,CSVSTAGGPTGELFF
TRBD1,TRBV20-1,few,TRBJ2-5,TGCAGTGCTACTGGACAGGGGGAGGAGACCCAGTACTTC,CSATGQGEETQYF
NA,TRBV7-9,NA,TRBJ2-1,TGTGCCAGCAGCCCTACCGAGACTCGCTCCTACAATGAGCAGTTCTTC,CASSPTETRSYNEQFF
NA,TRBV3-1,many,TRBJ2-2,TGTGCCAGCAGCCAATTTAGCGTAAGCACCGGGGAGCTGTTTTTT,CASSQFSVSTGELFF
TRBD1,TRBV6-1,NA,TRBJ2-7,TGTGCCAGCAGTAAGACAGGGAAGAGCTCCTACGAGCAGTACTTC,CASSKTGKSSYEQYF
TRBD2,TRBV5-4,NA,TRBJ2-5,TGTGCCAGCAGCTCGGCCCCCGGGACTAGCGGAACGCTGCCTCAAGAGACCCAGTACTTC,CASSSAPGTSGTLPQETQYF
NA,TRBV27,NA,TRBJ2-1,TGTGCCAGCGCTGGTAGTTTACGGGAGCAGTTCTTC,CASAGSLREQFF
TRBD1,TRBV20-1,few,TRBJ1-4,TGCAGTGCTTACAGGGGGGGAGCAGAAAAACTGTTTTTT,CSAYRGGAEKLFF
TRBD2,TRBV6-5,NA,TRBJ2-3,TGTGCCAGCAGTTACTCGACTAGCGGCCCCACAGATACGCAGTATTTT,CASSYSTSGPTDTQYF
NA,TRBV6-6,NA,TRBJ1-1,TGTGCCAGCAGTAGAGTCCGGATCACTGAAGCTTTCTTT,CASSRVRITEAFF
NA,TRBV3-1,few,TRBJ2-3,TGTGCCAGCAGCCAAGATCGACCAGATACGCAGTATTTT,CASSQDRPDTQYF
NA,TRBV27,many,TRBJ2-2,TGTGCCAGCAGTTACGAGGGGGTAATGGGAACCGGGGAGCTGTTTTTT,CASSYEGVMGTGELFF
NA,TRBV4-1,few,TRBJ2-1,TGCGCCAGCAGCCATGCCCACATGGCCGCATATGAGCAGTTCTTC,CASSHAHMAAYEQFF
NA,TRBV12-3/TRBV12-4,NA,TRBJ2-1,TGTGCCAGCAGTTTCGGAGGGGGGATCAATGAGCAGTTCTTC,CASSFGGGINEQFF
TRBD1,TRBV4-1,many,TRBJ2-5,TGCGCCAAAGGTCCGGGACAGAGAGAGCAAGAGACCCAGTACTTC,CAKGPGQREQETQYF
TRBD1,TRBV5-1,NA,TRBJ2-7,TGCGCCAGCAGCTTGGAGGGGACAGGGGACTACGAGCAGTACTTC,CASSLEGTGDYEQYF
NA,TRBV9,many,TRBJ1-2,TGTGCCAGCAGCGTAGCGGGGTATGGCTACACCTTC,CASSVAGYGYTF
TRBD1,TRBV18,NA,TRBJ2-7,TGTGCCAGCTCGTCTACCATCGGACAGGGTAGAACCTACGAGCAGTACTTC,CASSSTIGQGRTYEQYF
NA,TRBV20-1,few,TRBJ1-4,TGCAGTGCTAGGTTAGGCTCATCTTTCGGTCGGGCCCCAGGTGGGGCTAATGAAAAACTGTTTTTT,CSARLGSSFGRAPGGANEKLFF
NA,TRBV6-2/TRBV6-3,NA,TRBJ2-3,TGTGCCAGCAGTTCCGTAGGCACACGCACAGATACGCAGTATTTT,CASSSVGTRTDTQYF
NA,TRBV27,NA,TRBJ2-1,TGTGCCAGCAGTCCGCTAACCTACTACAATGAGCAGTTCTTC,CASSPLTYYNEQFF
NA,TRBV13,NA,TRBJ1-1,TGTGCCAGCAGCTTCGGATCGGAGTCTGGAGGAACTGAAGCTTTCTTT,CASSFGSESGGTEAFF
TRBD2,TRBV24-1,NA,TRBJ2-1,TGTGCCACCAGTGAGGCCGGGACTAGCGGGATTTACAATGAGCAGTTCTTC,CATSEAGTSGIYNEQFF
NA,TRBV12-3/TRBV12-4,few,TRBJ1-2,TGTGCCAGCAGTTTAGCGATTAGCTATGGCTACACCTTC,CASSLAISYGYTF
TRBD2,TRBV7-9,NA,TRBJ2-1,TGTGCCAGCAGCTTAGGCCCGGGACTAGCGGGTCTGGGGCAGTTCTTC,CASSLGPGLAGLGQFF
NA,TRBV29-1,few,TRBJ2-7,TGCAGCGTTGGTTACAGGGCAGGGGTGAACGAGCAGTACTTC,CSVGYRAGVNEQYF
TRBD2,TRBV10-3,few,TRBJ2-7,TGTGCCATCAGAGACCGACTAGCGGGGACCAACGAGCAGTACTTC,CAIRDRLAGTNEQYF
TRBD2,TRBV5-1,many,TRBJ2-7,TGCGCCAGCAGCCGGGGGACTAGCGGGTTCTACGAGCAGTACTTC,CASSRGTSGFYEQYF
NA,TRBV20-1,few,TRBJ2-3,TGCAGTGCTCTCCGGGGGCCCAGCACAGATACGCAGTATTTT,CSALRGPSTDTQYF
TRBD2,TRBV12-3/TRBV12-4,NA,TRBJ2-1,TGTGCCAGCAGAGCGGGACTAGCGGGTCTAGCCAATGAGCAGTTCTTC,CASRAGLAGLANEQFF
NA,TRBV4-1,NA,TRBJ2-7,TGCGCCAGCAGCCACCGAAAGGGGAGACCGGGGGACGAGCAGTACTTC,CASSHRKGRPGDEQYF
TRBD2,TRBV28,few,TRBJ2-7,TGTGCCAGCAGTTTTCCAAAGCGGGGGAAGTCCTACGAGCAGTACTTC,CASSFPKRGKSYEQYF
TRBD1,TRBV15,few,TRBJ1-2,TGTGCCACCAGCAGGGACAGGGGCAACTATGGCTACACCTTC,CATSRDRGNYGYTF
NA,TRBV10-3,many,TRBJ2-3,TGTGCCATCAGTGAGTCGGGCACAGATACGCAGTATTTT,CAISESGTDTQYF
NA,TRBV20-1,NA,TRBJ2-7,TGCAGTGCTAAGTGGAGGACAGACTACGAGCAGTACTTC,CSAKWRTDYEQYF
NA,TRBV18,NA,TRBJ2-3,TGTGCCAGCTCACCACTGCCCTTGGGCAGCACAGATACGCAGTATTTT,CASSPLPLGSTDTQYF
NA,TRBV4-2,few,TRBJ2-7,TGTGCCAGCAGCCAAGATCCGTACTCTTTCTACGAGCAGTACTTC,CASSQDPYSFYEQYF
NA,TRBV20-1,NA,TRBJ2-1,TGCTGCGCTAGGAAGAGCAGGACGACGAACAATGAGCAGTTCTTC,CCARKSRTTNNEQFF
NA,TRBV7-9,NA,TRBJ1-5,TGTGCCATTTCCCAGGTCTCCGGCCAGCCCCAGCATTTT,CAISQVSGQPQHF
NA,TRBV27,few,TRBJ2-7,TGTGCCAGCAGTTGGGCCCCGGGTAGCGAGCAGTACTTC,CASSWAPGSEQYF
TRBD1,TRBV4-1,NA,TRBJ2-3,TGCGCCAGCAGCTATCACCGGGACAGGGCTTTCACAGATACGCAGTATTTT,CASSYHRDRAFTDTQYF
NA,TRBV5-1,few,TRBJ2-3,TGCGCCAGCAGCTTGTTTACGGATCACACAGATACGCAGTATTTT,CASSLFTDHTDTQYF
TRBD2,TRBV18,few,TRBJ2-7,TGTGCCAGCTCACCTATCGGACTAGCGGCCAGTTTCGTGCAGTACTTC,CASSPIGLAASFVQYF
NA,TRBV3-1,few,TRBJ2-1,TGTGCCAGCAGCCAAGATTTGGCTAGCAGTGAGCAGTTCTTC,CASSQDLASSEQFF
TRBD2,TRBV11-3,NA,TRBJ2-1,TGTGCCAGCAGCCCAGGACTAGCGGAGACAGGAGGGCAGTTCTTC,CASSPGLAETGGQFF